This T cell receptor (beta chain) came from a study of blood T cell repertoires in COVID-19. Study information: Collection of acute and convalescent COVID-19 samples took place in the United States, Italy and Spain. From T cells, B-cell-depleted T cells, or PBMCs came the material, which was cDNA or gDNA.

Authors' analysis steps: Reference gene primer amplification gave estimated nucleated cell counts. This table comes from immunoSEQ multiplex PCR, and its TCRdb copy is limited to in-frame clones, with some not included. The V and J calls and clone size were taken over from that table, and D and trimming were inferred from the DNA. The sample includes 150,000 to 200,000 clones, about 91% of them seen just once. This clone was observed at least ten times. V lost 8 bases to trimming and J lost 1 base, with 10 bases between them. Germline CDR1 is ENHRY and CDR2 is SYGVKD. The CDR3 is made up of 13 amino acids.

Sequenced: peripheral blood. This chain connects TRBV10-3 to TRBJ2-3; tentative D call: TRBD2 (5 bases). The source of this sequence is a woman in her forties or fifties with acute or convalescent COVID-19. The CDR3 is CAILRRGTDTQYF. Here the CDR3 DNA reads TGTGCCATCCTTCGGCGGGGCACAGATACGCAGTATTTT.